Each of the 23 T cell receptor beta chains below was sequenced from the same sample in a study of T cells in Graves' hyperthyroidism and ophthalmopathy. Researchers took RNA transcripts and amplified the TCR beta CDR3 regions from them. The HTBI primer set drove a first-round RT-PCR of the TCR CDR3. TCRdb reprocessed the multiplex PCR reads with MiXCR, giving one entry per CDR3 protein. The table has 660,000 or so distinct CDR3 sequences, 45% seen once. The sequenced sample was peripheral blood or thyroid tissue (not recorded which). These receptors all stem from an adult man with Graves' disease, either hyperthyroidism or ophthalmopathy (not recorded which).

With respect to this clonotype: A much larger clone sits a single nucleotide away, making a read error possible. This chain uses TRBV2 with TRBJ1-4; unclear D gene. This CDR3 contains 14 residues. V lost 7 bases to trimming and J lost 0 bases, with 9 bases between them. The germline V gene has CDR1 SNHLY and CDR2 FYNNEI. CDR3 nucleotide sequence: TGTGCCAGCAACGCCGGGACAACTAATGAAAAACTGTTTTTT. As protein: CASNAGTTNEKLFF.

This clonotype has at least ten counts. V usage is TRBV7-2 and J usage is TRBJ2-7; weak D call: TRBD2 (5 bases). Germline V lookup: CDR1 SGHTA, CDR2 FQGNSA. Trimming took off 6 bases at V and 3 bases at J, with 12 bases between the two ends. The CDR3 spans 13 residues. The chain's CDR3 is CASSRGLGYEQYF. In DNA, the CDR3 is TGTGCCAGCAGTCGCGGACTGGGCTACGAGCAGTACTTC.

This clonotype has just a few counts. The chain uses TRBV6-5 and TRBJ2-2, with a possible D match to TRBD1 (5 bases). CDR1 is MNHEY and CDR2 is SVGAGI in the germline V gene. CDR3 size: 13 residues. V lost 6 bases, J lost 4 bases, and 9 bases lay in between. CDR3 protein: CASSAGRTGELFF. The CDR3, as DNA: TGTGCCAGCAGCGCAGGGCGCACCGGGGAGCTGTTTTTT.

The chain combines TRBV7-3 with TRBJ2-6, with TRBD1 identical over 8 bases. Germline CDR1 is SGHTA and CDR2 is FQGTGA. Germline trimming cut 5 bases from V and 3 bases from J; bases unmatched to any gene: 6. This CDR3 is 16 amino acids long. The CDR3 nucleotides read TGTGCCAGCAGCCCGCTGACAGGGGTTGGGGCCAACGTCCTGACTTTC. Protein sequence: CASSPLTGVGANVLTF.

This clonotype was counted ten times or more. The chain links TRBV29-1 to TRBJ1-2; D may be TRBD1 (5 bases). The V and J ends lost 1 base and 4 bases respectively, with 13 bases between them. Germline CDR1 reads SQVTM; CDR2 reads ANQGSEA. CDR3 length equals 14 residues. The CDR3, as DNA: TGCAGCGTTGAAGTCTTCAGGGAAGGCTATGGCTACACCTTC. Residues: CSVEVFREGYGYTF.

Comments on this clonotype: Its ends do not fully match the called genes, so a read error is possible. The chain combines TRBV2 with TRBJ1-2; D is ambiguous. There are 15 residues in the CDR3. CDR1 and CDR2 from the germline V gene are SNHLY and FYNNEI. This CDR3 is CASSQESVDNYGYTF. For the CDR3, the DNA is TGCGCCAGCAGCCAAGAGTCGGTAGATAACTATGGCTACACCTTC. Filled out from reference TRBV2 and TRBJ1-2, the complete variable domain reads EPEVTQTPSHQVTQMGQEVILRCVPISNHLYFYWYRQILGQKVEFLVSFYNNEISEKSEIFDDQFSVERPDGSNFTLKIRSTKLEDSAMYFCASSQESVDNYGYTFGSGTRLTVV.

This clonotype appeared a few times. This sequence joins TRBV12-3 or TRBV12-4 and TRBJ1-2; D may be TRBD1 (6 bases). Trimming left V 5 bases short and J 4 bases short, with 17 bases between. This CDR3 region has 15 residues. This CDR3 reads CASSPGAGGGYGYTF. The CDR3 nucleotides are TGTGCCAGCAGTCCGGGGGCGGGGGGCGGCTATGGCTACACCTTC.

This CDR3 is CAREDRYSNQPQHF. The CDR3 DNA follows: TGTGCTAGAGAGGACAGGTACAGCAATCAGCCCCAGCATTTT. This rearrangement joins TRBV25-1 to TRBJ1-5; 7 bases fit TRBD1. This CDR3 has 14 amino acids. Germline values: CDR1 MGHDK, CDR2 SYGVNS.

For this clonotype: The junction shows a germline mismatch at one end, possibly a read error. The chain links TRBV29-1 to TRBJ1-4, with 10 positions matching TRBD1. CDR3 length: 9 residues. Germline V gene data show CDR1 as SQVTM and CDR2 as ANQGSEA. The CDR3 region is CSVAEDRGF. In DNA, the CDR3 is TGCAGCGTGGCTGAGGACAGGGGGTTT.

V usage is TRBV9 and J usage is TRBJ2-2, with D hard to call. CDR3 length equals 15 residues. The germline V gene has CDR1 SGDLS and CDR2 YYNGEE. V was clipped by 9 bases and J by 6 bases, with 21 bases between them. CDR3 protein: CATTKWASNPGELFF. The CDR3 DNA follows: TGTGCCACCACCAAGTGGGCTAGTAACCCCGGGGAGCTGTTTTTT.

Of note for this clonotype: Compared with germline, one end of the junction differs, possibly owing to a read error. The genes are TRBV5-1 and TRBJ2-7; D perhaps matches TRBD2 (6 bases). CDR1 SGHRS and CDR2 YFSETQ come from the germline V gene. The CDR3 is made up of 15 amino acids. The CDR3 nucleotides are TGTGCCAGCAGCTTGCGACGGGGGTACTCCTACGAGCAGTACTTC. It specifies CASSLRRGYSYEQYF.

This rearrangement joins TRBV20-1 to TRBJ2-2; D not resolved. Looked up from germline, CDR1 is DFQATT and CDR2 is SNEGSKA (reference sequence). Trimming shortened V by 4 bases and J by 6 bases, and 12 bases separated the two germline ends. The CDR3 covers 13 residues. CDR3: CSATPGMAGELFF. The CDR3 region has the DNA TGCAGTGCTACCCCTGGAATGGCCGGGGAGCTGTTTTTT.

This clonotype was seen ten or more times. The V call is TRBV15, the J call TRBJ2-7; D is undetermined. CDR3 size: 15 residues. CDR1 and CDR2 (germline): LNHNV, YYDKDF (reference sequence). Trimming left V 0 bases short and J 1 base short, with 10 bases between. The CDR3 DNA reads as TGTGCCACCAGCAGAGAGTCCGGGTCTTCCTACGAGCAGTACTTC. Translating it yields CATSRESGSSYEQYF.

A word on this clonotype: A read error is likely, as this CDR3 ends without the conserved phenylalanine or tryptophan. No DNA is shown, since the ends of the CDR3 on it are uncertain; the CDR3 is the one TCRdb lists. This chain joins TRBV10-3 and TRBJ2-5; the table gives TRBD1 as D, unverified against the DNA. Per the germline V gene, CDR1 is ENHRY and CDR2 is SYGVKD. The CDR3 sequence runs 8 residues, both termini included. CDR3 region: CAISEGRG.

At least ten counts were recorded for this clonotype. Compared with germline, one end of the junction differs, possibly owing to a read error. The chain uses TRBV29-1 and TRBJ2-7, with 7 bases lining up with TRBD1. Germline-derived CDR1 and CDR2 are SQVTM and ANQGSEA. The CDR3 contains 15 residues. The CDR3 loop is CSVEGRQGRDYEQYF. The CDR3 DNA reads as TGCAGCGTAGAAGGGCGACAGGGTAGGGACTACGAGCAGTACTTC.

In its sample, this clonotype was seen a few times. The chain has TRBV6-5 and TRBJ1-2; D may be TRBD1 (5 bases). CDR3 length: 12 amino acids. Germline V gives CDR1 MNHEY, CDR2 SVGAGI. The germline V and J ends were trimmed by 10 bases and 10 bases, with 19 bases remaining between them. In DNA, the CDR3 is TGTGCCACCCTGGGGACGGTCGAACACTACACCTTC. It is translated as CATLGTVEHYTF.

The chain links TRBV7-8 to TRBJ1-3; D not certain. V lost 1 base and J lost 7, with 17 bases in between. The CDR3 sequence is 16 residues long. Germline CDR1 is SGHVS and CDR2 is FQNEAQ. CDR3 region: CASSLVRLAHRNTIYF. The CDR3 region has the DNA TGTGCCAGCAGCTTAGTCCGGTTGGCCCATCGGAACACCATATATTTT.

This chain links TRBV28 with TRBJ1-4; TRBD1 matches at 8 bases. The CDR3 is made up of 16 amino acids. CDR1 is MDHEN and CDR2 is SYDVKM in the germline V gene. The V gene end was trimmed by 5 bases and the J gene end by 0 bases; junction bases not matched to a gene: 5. This CDR3 reads CASSPRDRPTNEKLFF. In nucleotides, the CDR3 is TGTGCCAGCAGTCCGCGGGACAGGCCAACTAATGAAAAACTGTTTTTT.

J is TRBJ2-5 and V is TRBV6-1; either TRBD1 or TRBD2 may fit D (5 bases each). The V gene's germline CDR1 is MNHNS and CDR2 SASEGT. The V and J ends lost 7 bases and 0 bases respectively, with 18 bases between them. There are 16 residues in the CDR3. This CDR3 is CASKGTSSGYQETQYF. The DNA of the CDR3 is TGTGCCAGCAAGGGGACCTCATCGGGTTACCAAGAGACCCAGTACTTC.

At least ten counts were recorded for this clonotype. J is TRBJ1-6 and V is TRBV7-2; TRBD1 aligns across 7 bases. J was trimmed by 7 bases and V by 5 bases; bases with no gene match: 11. Germline V gene data show CDR1 as SGHTA and CDR2 as FQGNSA. CDR3 size: 16 residues. The CDR3 loop reads CASSPGSGTANSPLHF. DNA for the CDR3: TGTGCCAGCAGCCCCGGCTCCGGGACAGCGAATTCACCCCTCCACTTT.

This clonotype was counted a few times. The CDR3 DNA reads TGTGCCAGCAGTTTGGGGGACAGCTTTTTTAACTATGGCTACACCTTC. It codes for CASSLGDSFFNYGYTF. V gene TRBV12-3 or TRBV12-4 combines with J gene TRBJ1-2; 7 positions agree with TRBD1. CDR3 length: 16 amino acids. The J segment lost 1 base and the V segment lost 3 bases, leaving 8 bases of the junction unmatched.

The V call is TRBV29-1, the J call TRBJ2-5; 9 bases match TRBD1. After removal of 2 bases from V and 9 bases from J, the junction contained 4 bases not matched to a gene. The CDR3 sequence is 12 residues long. In germline, CDR1 is SQVTM, CDR2 ANQGSEA. The CDR3 nucleotides are TGCAGCGTTGAAAAGGGACAGGGTTCCCAGTACTTC. Translating it yields CSVEKGQGSQYF. Drawing the rest from reference TRBV29-1 and TRBJ2-5, the complete variable domain is SAVISQKPSRDICQRGTSLTIQCQVDSQVTMMFWYRQQPGQSLTLIATANQGSEATYESGFVIDKFPISRPNLTFSTLTVSNMSPEDSSIYLCSVEKGQGSQYFGPGTRLLVL.

This clonotype has only a few counts. This chain joins TRBV20-1 and TRBJ1-4, with unresolved D. The CDR3 length is 16 residues. V gave up 3 bases and J gave up 0 bases, with 14 bases separating them. The germline CDR1 and CDR2 sequences are DFQATT and SNEGSKA (reference sequence). This CDR3 is CSASSRTGATNEKLFF. The DNA of the CDR3 is TGCAGTGCTAGTTCAAGGACTGGAGCAACTAATGAAAAACTGTTTTTT.